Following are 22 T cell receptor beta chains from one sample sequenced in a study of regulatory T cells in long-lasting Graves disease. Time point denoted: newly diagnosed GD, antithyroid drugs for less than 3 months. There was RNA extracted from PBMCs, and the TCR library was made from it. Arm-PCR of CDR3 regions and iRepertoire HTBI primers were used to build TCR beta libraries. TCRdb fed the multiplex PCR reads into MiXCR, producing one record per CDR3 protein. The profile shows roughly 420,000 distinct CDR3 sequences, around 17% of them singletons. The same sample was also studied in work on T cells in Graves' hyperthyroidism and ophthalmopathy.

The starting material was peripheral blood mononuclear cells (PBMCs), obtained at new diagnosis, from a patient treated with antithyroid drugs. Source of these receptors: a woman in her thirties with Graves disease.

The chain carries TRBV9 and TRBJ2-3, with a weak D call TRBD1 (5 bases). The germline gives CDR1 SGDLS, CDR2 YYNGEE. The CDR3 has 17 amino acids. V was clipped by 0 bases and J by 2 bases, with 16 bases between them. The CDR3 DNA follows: TGTGCCAGCAGCGTAGCAAGCACAGGACACCTCACAGATACGCAGTATTTT. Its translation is CASSVASTGHLTDTQYF.

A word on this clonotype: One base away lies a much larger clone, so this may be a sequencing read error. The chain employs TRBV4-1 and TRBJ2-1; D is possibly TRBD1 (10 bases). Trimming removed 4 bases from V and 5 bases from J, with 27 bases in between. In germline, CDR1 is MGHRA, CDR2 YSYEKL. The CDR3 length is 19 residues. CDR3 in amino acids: CASSRRQGARLAGHNEQFF. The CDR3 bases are TGCGCCAGCAGCCGAAGACAGGGGGCCCGGCTAGCGGGACACAATGAGCAGTTCTTC.

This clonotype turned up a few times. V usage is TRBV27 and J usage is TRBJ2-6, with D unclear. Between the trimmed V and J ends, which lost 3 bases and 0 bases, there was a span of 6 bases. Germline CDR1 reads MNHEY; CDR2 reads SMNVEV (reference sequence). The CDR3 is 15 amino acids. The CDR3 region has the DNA TGTGCCAGCAGTTTTGGGATCTCTGGGGCCAACGTCCTGACTTTC. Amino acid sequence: CASSFGISGANVLTF.

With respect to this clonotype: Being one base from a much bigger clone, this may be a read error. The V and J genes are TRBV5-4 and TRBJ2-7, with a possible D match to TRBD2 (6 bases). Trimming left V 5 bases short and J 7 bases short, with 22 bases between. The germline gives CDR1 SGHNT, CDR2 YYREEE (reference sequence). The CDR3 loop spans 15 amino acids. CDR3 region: CASSSGTGTYNEQYF. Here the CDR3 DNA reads TGTGCCAGCAGTTCCGGGACTGGGACCTACAATGAGCAGTACTTC.

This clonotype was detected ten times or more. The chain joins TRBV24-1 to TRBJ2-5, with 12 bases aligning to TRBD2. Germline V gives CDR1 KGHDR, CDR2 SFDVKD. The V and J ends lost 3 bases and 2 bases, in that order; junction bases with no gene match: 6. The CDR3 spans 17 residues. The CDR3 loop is CATSDTRTSGIQETQYF. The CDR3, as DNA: TGTGCCACCAGTGATACCCGGACTAGCGGGATACAAGAGACCCAGTACTTC.

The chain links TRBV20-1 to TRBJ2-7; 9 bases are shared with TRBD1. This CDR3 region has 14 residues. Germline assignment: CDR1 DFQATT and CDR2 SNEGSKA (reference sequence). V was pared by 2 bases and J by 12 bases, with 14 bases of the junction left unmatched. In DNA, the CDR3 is TGCAGTGCTAGATTCCGAGACAGGGGGTTGGATCGGTACTTC. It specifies CSARFRDRGLDRYF.

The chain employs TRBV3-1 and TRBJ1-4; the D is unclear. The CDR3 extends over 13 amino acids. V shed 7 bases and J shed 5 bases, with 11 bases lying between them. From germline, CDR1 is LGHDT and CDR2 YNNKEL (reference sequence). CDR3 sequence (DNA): TGTGCCAGCAAGGCGGAATTGAATGAAAAACTGTTTTTT. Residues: CASKAELNEKLFF.

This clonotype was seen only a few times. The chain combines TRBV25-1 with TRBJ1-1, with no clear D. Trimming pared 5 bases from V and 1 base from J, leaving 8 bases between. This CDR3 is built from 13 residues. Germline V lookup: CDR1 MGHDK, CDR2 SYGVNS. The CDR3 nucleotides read TGTGCCAGCAGTCACCTCGGGAACACTGAAGCTTTCTTT. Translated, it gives CASSHLGNTEAFF. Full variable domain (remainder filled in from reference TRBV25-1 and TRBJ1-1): EADIYQTPRYLVIGTGKKITLECSQTMGHDKMYWYQQDPGMELHLIHYSYGVNSTEKGDLSSESTVSRIRTEHFPLTLESARPSHTSQYLCASSHLGNTEAFFGQGTRLTVV.

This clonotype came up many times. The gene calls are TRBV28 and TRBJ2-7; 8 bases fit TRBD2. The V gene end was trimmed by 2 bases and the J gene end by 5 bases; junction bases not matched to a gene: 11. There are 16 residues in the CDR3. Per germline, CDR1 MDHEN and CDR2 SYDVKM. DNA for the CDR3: TGTGCCAGCAGTTTACCCCGTAGTAGCGGGACAAACGAGCAGTACTTC. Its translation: CASSLPRSSGTNEQYF.

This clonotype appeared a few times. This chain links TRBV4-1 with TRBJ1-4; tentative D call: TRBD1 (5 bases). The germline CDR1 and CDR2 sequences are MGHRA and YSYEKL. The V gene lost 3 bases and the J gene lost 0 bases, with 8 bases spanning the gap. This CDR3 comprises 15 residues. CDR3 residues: CASSQGVSTNEKLFF. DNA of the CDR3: TGCGCCAGCAGCCAGGGGGTATCAACTAATGAAAAACTGTTTTTT.

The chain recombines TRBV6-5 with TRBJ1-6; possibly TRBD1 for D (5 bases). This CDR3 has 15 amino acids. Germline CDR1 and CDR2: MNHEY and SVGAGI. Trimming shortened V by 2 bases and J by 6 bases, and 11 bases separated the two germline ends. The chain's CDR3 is CASSYAGKGNSPLHF. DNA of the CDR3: TGTGCCAGCAGTTACGCAGGGAAGGGTAATTCACCCCTCCACTTT.

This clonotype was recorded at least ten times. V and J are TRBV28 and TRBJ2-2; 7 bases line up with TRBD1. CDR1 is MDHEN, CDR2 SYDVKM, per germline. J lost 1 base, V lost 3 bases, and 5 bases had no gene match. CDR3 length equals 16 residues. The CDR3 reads CASSFFGTENTGELFF. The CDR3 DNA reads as TGTGCCAGCAGTTTTTTCGGGACAGAGAACACCGGGGAGCTGTTTTTT. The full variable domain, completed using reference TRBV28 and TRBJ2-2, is DVKVTQSSRYLVKRTGEKVFLECVQDMDHENMFWYRQDPGLGLRLIYFSYDVKMKEKGDIPEGYSVSREKKERFSLILESASTNQTSMYLCASSFFGTENTGELFFGEGSRLTVL.

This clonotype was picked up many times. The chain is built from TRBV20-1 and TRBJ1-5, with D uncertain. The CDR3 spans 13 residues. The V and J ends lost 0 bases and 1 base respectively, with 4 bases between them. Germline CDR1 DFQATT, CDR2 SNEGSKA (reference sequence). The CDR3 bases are TGCAGTGCTAGAGATTCAAGCAATCAGCCCCAGCATTTT. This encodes CSARDSSNQPQHF.

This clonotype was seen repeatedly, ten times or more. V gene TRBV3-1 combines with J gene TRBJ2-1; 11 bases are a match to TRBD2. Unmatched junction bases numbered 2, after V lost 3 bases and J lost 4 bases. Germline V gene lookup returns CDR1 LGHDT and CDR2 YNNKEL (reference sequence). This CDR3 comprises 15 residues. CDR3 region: CASSHGLAGYNEQFF. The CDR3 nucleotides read TGTGCCAGCAGCCATGGACTAGCGGGTTACAATGAGCAGTTCTTC.

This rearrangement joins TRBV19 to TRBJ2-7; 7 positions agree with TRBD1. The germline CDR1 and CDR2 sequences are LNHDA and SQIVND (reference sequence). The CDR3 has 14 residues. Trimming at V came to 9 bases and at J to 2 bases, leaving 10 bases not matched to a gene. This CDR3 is CASSQGDSPYEQYF. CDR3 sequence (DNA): TGTGCCAGCTCCCAGGGGGACAGTCCCTACGAGCAGTACTTC.

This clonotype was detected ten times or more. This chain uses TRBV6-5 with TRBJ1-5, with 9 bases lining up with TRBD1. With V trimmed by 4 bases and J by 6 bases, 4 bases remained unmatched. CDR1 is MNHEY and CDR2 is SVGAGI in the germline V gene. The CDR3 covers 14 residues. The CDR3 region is CASSSQTGGQPQHF. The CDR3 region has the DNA TGTGCCAGCAGTTCCCAGACAGGGGGTCAGCCCCAGCATTTT.

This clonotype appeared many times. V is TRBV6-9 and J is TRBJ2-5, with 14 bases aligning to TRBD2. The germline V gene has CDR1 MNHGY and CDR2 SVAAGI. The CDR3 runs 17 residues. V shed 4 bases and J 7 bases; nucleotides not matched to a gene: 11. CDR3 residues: CASSWGLAGASSGTQYF. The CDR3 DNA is TGTGCCAGCAGTTGGGGACTAGCGGGAGCGTCGTCAGGGACCCAGTACTTC.

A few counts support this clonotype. CDR3 sequence: CASSFGASGVTGELFF. CDR3 DNA: TGTGCCAGCAGCTTTGGGGCTAGCGGGGTCACCGGGGAGCTGTTTTTT. The J gene is TRBJ2-2, the V gene TRBV7-3; 9 bases align to TRBD2. The CDR3 covers 16 residues. After removal of 3 bases from V and 4 bases from J, the junction contained 6 bases not matched to a gene. Per the germline V gene, CDR1 is SGHTA and CDR2 is FQGTGA.

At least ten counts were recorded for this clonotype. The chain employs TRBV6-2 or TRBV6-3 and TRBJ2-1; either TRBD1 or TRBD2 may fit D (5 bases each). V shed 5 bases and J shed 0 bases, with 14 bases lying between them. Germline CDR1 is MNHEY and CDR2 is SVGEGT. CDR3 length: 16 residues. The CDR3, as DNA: TGTGCCAGCAGTACCAATGGGGGACCCTCCTACAATGAGCAGTTCTTC. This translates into CASSTNGGPSYNEQFF.

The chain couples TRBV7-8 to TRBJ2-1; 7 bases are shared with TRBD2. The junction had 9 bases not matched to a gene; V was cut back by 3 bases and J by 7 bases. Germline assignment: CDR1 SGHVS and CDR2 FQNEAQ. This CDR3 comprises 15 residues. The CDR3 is CASSLAREHHNEQFF. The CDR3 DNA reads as TGTGCCAGCAGCTTGGCGCGGGAGCACCATAATGAGCAGTTCTTC.

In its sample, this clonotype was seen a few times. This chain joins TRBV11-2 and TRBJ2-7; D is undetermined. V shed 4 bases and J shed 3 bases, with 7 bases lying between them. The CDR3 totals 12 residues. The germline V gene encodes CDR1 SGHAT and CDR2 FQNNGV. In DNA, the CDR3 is TGTGCCAGCAGCTCGACCAACTACGAGCAGTACTTC. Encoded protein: CASSSTNYEQYF.

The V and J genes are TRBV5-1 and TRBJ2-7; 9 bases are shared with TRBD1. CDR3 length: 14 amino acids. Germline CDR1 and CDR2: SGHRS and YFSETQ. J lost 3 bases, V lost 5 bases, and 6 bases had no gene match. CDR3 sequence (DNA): TGCGCCAGCAGGGGGATGGGACAGGGCTACGAGCAGTACTTC. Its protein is CASRGMGQGYEQYF. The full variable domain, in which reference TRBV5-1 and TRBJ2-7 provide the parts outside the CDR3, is KAGVTQTPRYLIKTRGQQVTLSCSPISGHRSVSWYQQTPGQGLQFLFEYFSETQRNKGNFPGRFSGRQFSNSRSEMNVSTLELGDSALYLCASRGMGQGYEQYFGPGTRLTVT.